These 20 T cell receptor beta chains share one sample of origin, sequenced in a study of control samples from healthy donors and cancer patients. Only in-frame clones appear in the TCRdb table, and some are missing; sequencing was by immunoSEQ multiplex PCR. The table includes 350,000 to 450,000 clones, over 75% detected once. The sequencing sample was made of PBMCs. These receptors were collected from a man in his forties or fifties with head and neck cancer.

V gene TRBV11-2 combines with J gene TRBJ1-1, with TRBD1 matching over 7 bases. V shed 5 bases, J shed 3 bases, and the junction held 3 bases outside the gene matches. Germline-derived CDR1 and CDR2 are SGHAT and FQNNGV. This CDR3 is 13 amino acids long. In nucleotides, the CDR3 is TGTGCCAGCAGCGCTCAGGGGGACACTGAAGCTTTCTTT. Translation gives CASSAQGDTEAFF.

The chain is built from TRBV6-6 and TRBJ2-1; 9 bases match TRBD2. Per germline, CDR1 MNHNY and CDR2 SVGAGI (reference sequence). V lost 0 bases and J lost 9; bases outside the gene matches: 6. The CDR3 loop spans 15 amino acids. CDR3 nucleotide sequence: TGTGCCAGCAGTTACTCAGGGACTAGCCGGGGTGAGCAGTTCTTC. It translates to CASSYSGTSRGEQFF.

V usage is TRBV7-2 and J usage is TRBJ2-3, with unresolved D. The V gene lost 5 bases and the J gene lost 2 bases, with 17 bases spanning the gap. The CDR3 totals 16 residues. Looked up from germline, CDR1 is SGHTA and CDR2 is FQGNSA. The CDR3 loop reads CASSRVAAALTDTQYF. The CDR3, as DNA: TGTGCCAGCAGCCGGGTGGCGGCGGCGCTCACAGATACGCAGTATTTT.

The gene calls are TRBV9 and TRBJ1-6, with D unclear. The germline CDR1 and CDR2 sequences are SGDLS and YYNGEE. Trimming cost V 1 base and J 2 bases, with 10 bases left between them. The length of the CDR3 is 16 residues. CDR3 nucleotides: TGTGCCAGCAGCGTAAGTCCAACGACCTATAATTCACCCCTCCACTTT. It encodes CASSVSPTTYNSPLHF.

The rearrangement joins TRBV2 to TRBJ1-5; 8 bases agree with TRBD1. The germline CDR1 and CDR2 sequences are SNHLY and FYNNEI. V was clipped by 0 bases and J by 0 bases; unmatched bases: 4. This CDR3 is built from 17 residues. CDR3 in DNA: TGTGCCAGCAGTGAAGCGGGGACAGGTTATAGCAATCAGCCCCAGCATTTT. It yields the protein CASSEAGTGYSNQPQHF.

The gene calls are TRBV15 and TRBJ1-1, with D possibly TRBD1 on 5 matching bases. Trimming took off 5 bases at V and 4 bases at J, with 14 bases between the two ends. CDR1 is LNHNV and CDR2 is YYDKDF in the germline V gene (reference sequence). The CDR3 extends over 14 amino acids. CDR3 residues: CATSGGEGGTEAFF. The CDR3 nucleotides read TGTGCCACCAGCGGGGGGGAGGGAGGCACTGAAGCTTTCTTT. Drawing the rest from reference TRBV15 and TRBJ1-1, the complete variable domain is DAMVIQNPRYQVTQFGKPVTLSCSQTLNHNVMYWYQQKSSQAPKLLFHYYDKDFNNEADTPDNFQSRRPNTSFCFLDIRSPGLGDTAMYLCATSGGEGGTEAFFGQGTRLTVV.

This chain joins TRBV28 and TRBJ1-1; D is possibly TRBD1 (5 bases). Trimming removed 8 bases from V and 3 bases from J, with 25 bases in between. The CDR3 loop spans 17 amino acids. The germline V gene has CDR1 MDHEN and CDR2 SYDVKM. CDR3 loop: CASGGSSPFHRDTEAFF. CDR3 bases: TGTGCCAGCGGGGGATCAAGTCCCTTTCATAGGGACACTGAAGCTTTCTTT.

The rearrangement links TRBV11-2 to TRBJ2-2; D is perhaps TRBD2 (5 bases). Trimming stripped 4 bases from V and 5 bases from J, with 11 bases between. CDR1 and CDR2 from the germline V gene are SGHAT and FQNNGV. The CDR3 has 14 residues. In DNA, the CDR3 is TGTGCCAGCAGCTCTTATAGAGGGACCGGGGAGCTGTTTTTT. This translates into CASSSYRGTGELFF.

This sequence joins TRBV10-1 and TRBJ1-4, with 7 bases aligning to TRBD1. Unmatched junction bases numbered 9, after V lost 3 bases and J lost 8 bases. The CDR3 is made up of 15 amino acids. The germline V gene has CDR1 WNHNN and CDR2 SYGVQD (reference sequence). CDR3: CASSESGKGGEKLFF. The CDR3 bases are TGCGCCAGCAGTGAATCAGGGAAAGGGGGCGAAAAACTGTTTTTT.

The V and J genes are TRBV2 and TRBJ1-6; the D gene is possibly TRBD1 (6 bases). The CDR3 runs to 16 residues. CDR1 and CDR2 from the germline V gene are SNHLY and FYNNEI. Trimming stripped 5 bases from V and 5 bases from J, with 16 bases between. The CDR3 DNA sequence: TGTGCCAGCAGTCTAAGACAGGTCGCAGATAATTCACCCCTCCACTTT. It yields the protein CASSLRQVADNSPLHF.

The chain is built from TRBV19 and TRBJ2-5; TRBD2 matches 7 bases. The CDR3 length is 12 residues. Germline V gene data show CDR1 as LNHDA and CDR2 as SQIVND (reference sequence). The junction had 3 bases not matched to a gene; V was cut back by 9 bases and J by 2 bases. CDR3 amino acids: CASRDYQETQYF. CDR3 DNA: TGTGCCAGCCGGGACTATCAAGAGACCCAGTACTTC.

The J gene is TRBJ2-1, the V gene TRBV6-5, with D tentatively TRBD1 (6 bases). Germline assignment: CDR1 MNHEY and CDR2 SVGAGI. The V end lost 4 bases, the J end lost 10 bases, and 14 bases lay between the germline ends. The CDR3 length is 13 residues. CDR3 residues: CASSSYRDTEQFF. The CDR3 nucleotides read TGTGCCAGCAGTTCTTACCGGGACACAGAGCAGTTCTTC.

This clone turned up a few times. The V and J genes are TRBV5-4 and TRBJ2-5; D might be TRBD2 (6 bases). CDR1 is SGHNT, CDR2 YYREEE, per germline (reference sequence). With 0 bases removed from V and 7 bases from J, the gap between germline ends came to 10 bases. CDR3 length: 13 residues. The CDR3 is CASSLGGDVTQYF. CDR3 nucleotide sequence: TGTGCCAGCAGCTTGGGGGGGGATGTGACCCAGTACTTC.

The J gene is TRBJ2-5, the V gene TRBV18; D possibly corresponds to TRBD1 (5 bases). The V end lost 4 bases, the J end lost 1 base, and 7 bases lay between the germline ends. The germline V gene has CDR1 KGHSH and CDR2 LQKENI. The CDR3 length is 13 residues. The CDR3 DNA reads TGTGCCAGCTCACGGGGCCCCCAAGAGACCCAGTACTTC. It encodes CASSRGPQETQYF.

The CDR3 sequence is CASSLGQTYGYTF. For the CDR3, the DNA is TGTGCCAGCAGCTTGGGGCAGACCTATGGCTACACCTTC. J is TRBJ1-2 and V is TRBV5-6; D ambiguous. CDR1 and CDR2 from the germline V gene are SGHDT and YYEEEE. Trimming left V 0 bases short and J 4 bases short, with 7 bases between. The CDR3 runs 13 residues. Filled out from reference TRBV5-6 and TRBJ1-2, the complete variable domain reads DAGVTQSPTHLIKTRGQQVTLRCSPKSGHDTVSWYQQALGQGPQFIFQYYEEEERQRGNFPDRFSGHQFPNYSSELNVNALLLGDSALYLCASSLGQTYGYTFGSGTRLTVV.

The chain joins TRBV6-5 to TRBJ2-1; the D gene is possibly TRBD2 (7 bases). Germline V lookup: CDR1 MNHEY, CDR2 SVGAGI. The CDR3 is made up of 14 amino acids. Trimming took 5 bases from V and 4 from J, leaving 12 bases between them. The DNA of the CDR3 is TGTGCCAGCAGTAGGGGGGGGTTGTACAATGAGCAGTTCTTC. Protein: CASSRGGLYNEQFF.

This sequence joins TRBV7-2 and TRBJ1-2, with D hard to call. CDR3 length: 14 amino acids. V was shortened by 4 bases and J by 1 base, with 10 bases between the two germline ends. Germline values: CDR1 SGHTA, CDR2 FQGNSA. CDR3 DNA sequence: TGTGCCAGCAGCTCCCCGACGGGTAACTATGGCTACACCTTC. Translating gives CASSSPTGNYGYTF.

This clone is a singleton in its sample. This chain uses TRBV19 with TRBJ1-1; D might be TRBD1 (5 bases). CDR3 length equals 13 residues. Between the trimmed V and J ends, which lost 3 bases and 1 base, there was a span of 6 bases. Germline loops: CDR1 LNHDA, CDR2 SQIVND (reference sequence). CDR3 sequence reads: CASSMGPNTEAFF. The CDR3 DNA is TGTGCCAGTAGTATGGGGCCGAACACTGAAGCTTTCTTT.

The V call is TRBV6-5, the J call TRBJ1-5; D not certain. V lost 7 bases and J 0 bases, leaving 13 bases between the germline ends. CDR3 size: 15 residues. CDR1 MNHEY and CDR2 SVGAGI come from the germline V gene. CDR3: CASTPLSSSNQPQHF. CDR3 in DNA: TGTGCCAGCACTCCCCTCTCCAGTAGCAATCAGCCCCAGCATTTT.

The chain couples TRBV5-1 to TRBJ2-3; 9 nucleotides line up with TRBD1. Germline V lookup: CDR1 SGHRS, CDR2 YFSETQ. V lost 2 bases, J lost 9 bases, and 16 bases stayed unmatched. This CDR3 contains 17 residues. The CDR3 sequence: CASSLEVGDRAGETQYF. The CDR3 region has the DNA TGCGCCAGCAGCTTAGAAGTGGGGGACAGGGCTGGGGAAACGCAGTATTTT. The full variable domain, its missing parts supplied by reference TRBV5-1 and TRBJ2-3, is KAGVTQTPRYLIKTRGQQVTLSCSPISGHRSVSWYQQTPGQGLQFLFEYFSETQRNKGNFPGRFSGRQFSNSRSEMNVSTLELGDSALYLCASSLEVGDRAGETQYFGPGTRLTVL.